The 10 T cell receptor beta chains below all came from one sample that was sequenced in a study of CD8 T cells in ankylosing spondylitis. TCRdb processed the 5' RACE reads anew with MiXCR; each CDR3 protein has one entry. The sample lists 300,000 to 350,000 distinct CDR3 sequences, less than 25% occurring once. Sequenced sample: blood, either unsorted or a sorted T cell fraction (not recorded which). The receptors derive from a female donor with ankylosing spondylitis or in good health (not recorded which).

The CDR3 sequence: CSAGGTSGSVNEQFF. The CDR3 DNA reads as TGCAGTGCTGGTGGGACTAGCGGGAGCGTAAATGAGCAGTTCTTC. This chain uses TRBV20-1 with TRBJ2-1, with 14 bases fitting TRBD2. There are 15 residues in the CDR3. Germline V lookup: CDR1 DFQATT, CDR2 SNEGSKA (reference sequence). V lost 5 bases, J lost 7 bases, and 7 bases stayed unmatched.

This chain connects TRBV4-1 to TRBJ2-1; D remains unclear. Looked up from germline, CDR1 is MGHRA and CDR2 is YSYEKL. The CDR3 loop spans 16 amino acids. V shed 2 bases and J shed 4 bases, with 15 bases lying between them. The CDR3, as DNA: TGCGCCAGCAGCCAAACACAAAGCGAGTTTTACAATGAGCAGTTCTTC. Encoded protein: CASSQTQSEFYNEQFF.

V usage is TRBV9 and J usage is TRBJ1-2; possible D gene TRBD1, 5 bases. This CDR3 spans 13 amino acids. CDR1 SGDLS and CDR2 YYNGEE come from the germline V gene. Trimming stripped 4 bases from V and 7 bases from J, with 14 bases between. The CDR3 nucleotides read TGTGCCAGCAGCTCCCGTCGGGACTTTGGCTACACCTTC. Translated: CASSSRRDFGYTF. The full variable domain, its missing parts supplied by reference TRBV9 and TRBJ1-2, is DSGVTQTPKHLITATGQRVTLRCSPRSGDLSVYWYQQSLDQGLQFLIQYYNGEERAKGNILERFSAQQFPDLHSELNLSSLELGDSALYFCASSSRRDFGYTFGSGTRLTVV.

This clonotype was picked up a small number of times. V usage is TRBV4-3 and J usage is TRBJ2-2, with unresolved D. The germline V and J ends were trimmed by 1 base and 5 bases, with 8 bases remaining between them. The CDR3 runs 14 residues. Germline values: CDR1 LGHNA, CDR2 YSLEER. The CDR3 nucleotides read TGCGCCAGCAGCCAAGGGCCCATTACCGGGGAGCTGTTTTTT. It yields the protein CASSQGPITGELFF.

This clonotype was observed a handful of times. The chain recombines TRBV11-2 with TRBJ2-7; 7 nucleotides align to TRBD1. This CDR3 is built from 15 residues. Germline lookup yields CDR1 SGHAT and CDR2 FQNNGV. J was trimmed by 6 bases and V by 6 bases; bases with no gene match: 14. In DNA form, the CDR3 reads TGTGCCAGCAGTTTAAACCAGGGGGTAAGGGGCGAGCAGTACTTC. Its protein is CASSLNQGVRGEQYF.

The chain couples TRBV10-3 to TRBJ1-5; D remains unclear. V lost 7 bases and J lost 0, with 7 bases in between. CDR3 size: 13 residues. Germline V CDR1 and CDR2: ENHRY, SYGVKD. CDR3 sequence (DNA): TGTGCCATCAAGGCCGGTAGCAATCAGCCCCAGCATTTT. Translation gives CAIKAGSNQPQHF.

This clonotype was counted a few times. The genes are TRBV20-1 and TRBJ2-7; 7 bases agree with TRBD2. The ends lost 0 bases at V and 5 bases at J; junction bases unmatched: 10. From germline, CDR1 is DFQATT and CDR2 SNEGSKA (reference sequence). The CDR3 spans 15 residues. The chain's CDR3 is CSARESYAGENEQYF. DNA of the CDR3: TGCAGTGCTAGAGAATCCTACGCGGGAGAAAACGAGCAGTACTTC.

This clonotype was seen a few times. This chain's CDR3 is CASSLSELGTEAFF. In DNA form, the CDR3 reads TGTGCCAGCAGTCTCTCCGAACTAGGGACTGAAGCTTTCTTT. The rearrangement links TRBV7-6 to TRBJ1-1, with unresolved D. This CDR3 spans 14 amino acids. V shed 6 bases and J shed 5 bases, with 16 bases lying between them. The germline V gene encodes CDR1 SGHVS and CDR2 FNYEAQ.

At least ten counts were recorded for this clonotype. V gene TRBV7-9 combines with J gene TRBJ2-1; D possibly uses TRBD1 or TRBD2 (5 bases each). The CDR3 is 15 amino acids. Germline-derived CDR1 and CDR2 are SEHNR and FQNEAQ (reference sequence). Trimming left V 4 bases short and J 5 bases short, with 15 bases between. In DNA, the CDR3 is TGTGCCAGCAGCTCGGACCTGGGGGTCAACAATGAGCAGTTCTTC. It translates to CASSSDLGVNNEQFF.

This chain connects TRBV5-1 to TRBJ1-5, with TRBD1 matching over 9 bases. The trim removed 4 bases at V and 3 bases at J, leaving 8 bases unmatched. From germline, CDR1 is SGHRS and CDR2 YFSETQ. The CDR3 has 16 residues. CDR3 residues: CASSPGTGSINQPQHF. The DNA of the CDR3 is TGCGCCAGCAGCCCGGGGACAGGGTCAATCAATCAGCCCCAGCATTTT.